The clone carrying this T cell receptor beta chain has a handful of counts. Its antigen is not identified. This sample stems from a study of CD8+ T cells in alopecia areata. Following extraction, RNA underwent reverse transcription to cDNA, which served as the sequencing template. Assay used: immunoSEQ multiplex PCR; TCRdb lists only in-frame clones, some missing. The sample lists hundreds of thousands of clones; 60% were seen once. Treatment reported: oral pan-JAK inhibitor, 5-10 mg twice daily. Isolation of CD4+ and CD8+ T cells from PBMCs was achieved by sorting. General observations from the study: Mice showed clearer TCR sharing than patients did, a gap that was possibly HLA-related.

The clonotype originates from a human donor with alopecia areata. This sample comprised CD4+ T cells sorted from blood, obtained around week 53, from a patient treated with tofacitinib.

CDR3 coding DNA: TGTGCCAGCAGCGCCGGGACACTCTCCTACAATGAGCAGTTCTTC. Residues: CASSAGTLSYNEQFF. J is TRBJ2-1 and V is TRBV2; tentatively, D is TRBD1 (6 bases). The CDR3 spans 15 residues. Looked up from germline, CDR1 is SNHLY and CDR2 is FYNNEI. The V end lost 6 bases, the J end lost 0 bases, and 12 bases lay between the germline ends.